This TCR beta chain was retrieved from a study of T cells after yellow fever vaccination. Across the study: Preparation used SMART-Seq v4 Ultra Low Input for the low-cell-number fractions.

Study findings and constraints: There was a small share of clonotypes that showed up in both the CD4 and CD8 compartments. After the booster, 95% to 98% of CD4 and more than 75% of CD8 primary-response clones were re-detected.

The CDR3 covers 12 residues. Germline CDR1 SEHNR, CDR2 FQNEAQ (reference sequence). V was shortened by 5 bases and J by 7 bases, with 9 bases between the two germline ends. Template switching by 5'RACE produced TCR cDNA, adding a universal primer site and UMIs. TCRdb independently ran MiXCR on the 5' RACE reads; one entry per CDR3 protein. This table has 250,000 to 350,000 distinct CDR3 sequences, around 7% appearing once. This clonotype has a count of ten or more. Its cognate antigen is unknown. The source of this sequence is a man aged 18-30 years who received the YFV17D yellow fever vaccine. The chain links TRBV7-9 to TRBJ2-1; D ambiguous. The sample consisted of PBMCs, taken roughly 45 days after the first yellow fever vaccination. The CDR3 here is CASSTTKNEQFF. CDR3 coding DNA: TGTGCCAGCAGCACTACTAAAAATGAGCAGTTCTTC.